Following are 6 T cell receptor beta chains from one sample sequenced in a study of spatial heterogeneity in lung cancer. TCRdb itself ran the 5' RACE reads through MiXCR, one entry per CDR3 protein. This sample has roughly 16,000 distinct CDR3 sequences, with 5% to 7.5% found just once. The time point denotes: sample taken at primary tumor resection. Their target antigens are unknown. Notes on the study in general: Higher tumor mutation counts went along with higher counts of expanded intratumoral alpha and beta TCRs.

The material sequenced was lung tumor tissue, taken at surgery. The receptor source for this set is a male donor with early-stage non-small cell lung cancer.

On this clonotype itself: A library prepared for alpha chains yielded this beta chain as an off-target read; its size is of little meaning. The genes are TRBV7-2 and TRBJ2-2; no reliable D call. Germline assignment: CDR1 SGHTA and CDR2 FQGNSA. Deletions cut 5 bases from V and 4 bases from J, with 8 bases between. The CDR3 has 13 amino acids. The DNA of the CDR3 is TGTGCCAGCAGCCCTATCGGCACCGGGGAGCTGTTTTTT. Translated, it gives CASSPIGTGELFF.

This clonotype was counted ten times or more. In a library made to pick up alpha chains, this beta chain is a stray read with a size that means little. The rearrangement joins TRBV18 to TRBJ2-5; the D gene is possibly TRBD2 (5 bases). CDR1 and CDR2 (germline): KGHSH, LQKENI. The CDR3 extends over 13 amino acids. The germline V and J ends were trimmed by 5 bases and 5 bases, with 12 bases remaining between them. The CDR3 nucleotides read TGTGCCAGCTCAACGGGGATCCTGGAGACCCAGTACTTC. Translating it yields CASSTGILETQYF.

This clonotype was counted a few times. This beta chain is a stray read from a library made for alpha chains; its abundance is not meaningful. CDR3 sequence (DNA): TGTGCCAGCAGCTTAGTGTTGGGTCTTGTACAGGCTAACTATGGCTACACCTTC. Translating it yields CASSLVLGLVQANYGYTF. The chain is built from TRBV7-9 and TRBJ1-2; D might be TRBD1 (5 bases). CDR3 length equals 18 residues. The V end was cut by 1 base, the J end by 0 bases, with 18 bases between. The germline gives CDR1 SEHNR, CDR2 FQNEAQ (reference sequence). Full variable domain (rest looked up from reference TRBV7-9 and TRBJ1-2): DTGVSQNPRHKITKRGQNVTFRCDPISEHNRLYWYRQTLGQGPEFLTYFQNEAQLEKSRLLSDRFSAERPKGSFSTLEIQRTEQGDSAMYLCASSLVLGLVQANYGYTFGSGTRLTVV.

In the case of this clonotype: A library prepared for alpha chains yielded this beta chain as an off-target read; its size is of little meaning. This chain links TRBV27 with TRBJ2-5; TRBD1 might be the D (6 bases). Germline values: CDR1 MNHEY, CDR2 SMNVEV (reference sequence). This CDR3 comprises 14 residues. The V and J ends lost 6 bases and 4 bases respectively, with 15 bases between them. Here the CDR3 DNA reads TGTGCCAGCAGCCTCCAACAGGGTCCAGAGACCCAGTACTTC. Its protein is CASSLQQGPETQYF.

In the case of this clonotype: Since a much larger clone is just one base distant, this may be a read error. The library was prepared for alpha chains; this beta chain is a stray read, so its frequency means little. This rearrangement joins TRBV7-2 to TRBJ2-7; possibly TRBD1 for D (6 bases). Germline V gene sequence: CDR1 SGHTA, CDR2 FQGNSA. The CDR3 is made up of 14 amino acids. The DNA of the CDR3 is TGTGCCAACAGCTTAGAGGACAGCGCTCTGGAGCAGTACTTC. As protein: CANSLEDSALEQYF.

This clonotype was seen many times. Because this beta chain is a stray read in a library intended to capture alpha chains, its abundance should not be given much weight. V gene TRBV24-1 combines with J gene TRBJ2-2; weak D call: TRBD1 (6 bases). Trimming shortened V by 7 bases and J by 6 bases, and 11 bases separated the two germline ends. The length of the CDR3 is 13 residues. Germline CDR1 reads KGHDR; CDR2 reads SFDVKD. The CDR3 bases are TGTGCCACCAGCCTACAGGGTTCCGGGGAGCTGTTTTTT. It is translated as CATSLQGSGELFF.